These 29 T cell receptor beta chains originate from one sample sequenced in a study of T cell responses to AZD1222 COVID-19 vaccine. Libraries were prepared by immunoSEQ multiplex PCR; TCRdb keeps only in-frame clonotypes and omits some of them. The sample has some 190,000 clones, 80% to 95% seen once; the top ten hold about 2.1%. Sequences were derived from peripheral blood, sampled 28 days after the second AZD1222 dose. The receptors come from an adult who received the AZD1222 COVID-19 vaccine.

CDR3: CASSLGQGNGYTF. DNA of the CDR3: TGTGCCAGCAGCTTGGGACAGGGGAATGGCTACACCTTC. The V gene is TRBV7-2, the J gene TRBJ1-2, with 10 positions matching TRBD1. Unmatched junction bases numbered 1, after V lost 3 bases and J lost 6 bases. Germline V gene lookup returns CDR1 SGHTA and CDR2 FQGNSA. This CDR3 contains 13 residues. Combining the CDR3 with reference TRBV7-2 and TRBJ1-2 gives the whole variable domain GAGVSQSPSNKVTEKGKDVELRCDPISGHTALYWYRQSLGQGLEFLIYFQGNSAPDKSGLPSDRFSAERTGGSVSTLTIQRTQQEDSAVYLCASSLGQGNGYTFGSGTRLTVV.

J is TRBJ1-6 and V is TRBV28; D may be TRBD1 (5 bases). The CDR3 consists of 16 residues. Looked up from germline, CDR1 is MDHEN and CDR2 is SYDVKM. Trimming left V 3 bases short and J 2 bases short, with 11 bases between. The CDR3 reads CASSFSGATYNSPLHF. The CDR3 DNA reads as TGTGCCAGCAGTTTCTCCGGGGCAACCTATAATTCACCCCTCCACTTT.

The V call is TRBV19, the J call TRBJ2-7; D gene unclear. The CDR3 totals 16 residues. CDR1 is LNHDA, CDR2 SQIVND, per germline (reference sequence). The V and J ends lost 9 bases and 1 base respectively, with 22 bases between them. CDR3 nucleotides: TGTGCCAGCAGCAAAGGAATAAAGGACCGATCCTACGAGCAGTACTTC. It is translated as CASSKGIKDRSYEQYF.

V is TRBV14 and J is TRBJ1-2, with D possibly being TRBD1 (5 bases). CDR3 length: 16 residues. Trimming left V 0 bases short and J 6 bases short, with 17 bases between. CDR1 SGHDN and CDR2 FVKESK come from the germline V gene. CDR3 DNA: TGTGCCAGCAGCCAAGACTCACTGGGGGGGATTGATGGCTACACCTTC. It encodes CASSQDSLGGIDGYTF.

The DNA of the CDR3 is TGTGCCAGCAGCGCACTACAGGGGATGGGGGAGAGATATGGCTACACCTTC. Its protein product is CASSALQGMGERYGYTF. This sequence joins TRBV9 and TRBJ1-2; 7 nucleotides match TRBD1. Trimming took 3 bases from V and 5 from J; bases not matched to a gene: 16. The germline gives CDR1 SGDLS, CDR2 YYNGEE. The CDR3 spans 17 residues.

The chain has TRBV19 and TRBJ1-3; D may be TRBD1 (5 bases). Germline V lookup: CDR1 LNHDA, CDR2 SQIVND (reference sequence). The CDR3 runs to 15 residues. Trimming cost V 9 bases and J 2 bases, with 17 bases left between them. The CDR3 reads CASWGILSTGNTIYF. DNA for the CDR3: TGTGCCAGCTGGGGCATTCTCTCCACTGGAAACACCATATATTTT.

V gene TRBV27 combines with J gene TRBJ1-1; D remains ambiguous. This CDR3 is built from 14 residues. The V end was cut by 2 bases, the J end by 1 base, with 8 bases between. Germline V gene data show CDR1 as MNHEY and CDR2 as SMNVEV (reference sequence). This CDR3 reads CASSLMGRNTEAFF. CDR3 nucleotide sequence: TGTGCCAGCAGTTTAATGGGTCGGAACACTGAAGCTTTCTTT.

The CDR3 DNA reads TGTGCCATCAGTACCGTTAGCGGGGGGCCCACAGATACGCAGTATTTT. Amino acid sequence: CAISTVSGGPTDTQYF. The chain is built from TRBV10-3 and TRBJ2-3; 10 nucleotides agree with TRBD2. V was pared by 5 bases and J by 2 bases, with 7 bases of the junction left unmatched. CDR1 ENHRY and CDR2 SYGVKD come from the germline V gene. The CDR3 contains 16 residues.

This sequence joins TRBV7-3 and TRBJ2-1; no clear D gene. Trimming stripped 5 bases from V and 5 bases from J, with 10 bases between. Germline loops: CDR1 SGHTA, CDR2 FQGTGA. The CDR3 is 13 residues long. The CDR3 sequence: CASSPPENNEQFF. The CDR3, as DNA: TGTGCCAGCAGCCCCCCGGAGAACAATGAGCAGTTCTTC.

V gene TRBV24-1 combines with J gene TRBJ2-7; perhaps TRBD2 as D (5 bases). CDR1 and CDR2 from the germline V gene are KGHDR and SFDVKD. Trimming shortened V by 0 bases and J by 9 bases, and 11 bases separated the two germline ends. The CDR3 has 13 amino acids. The CDR3: CATSDLKCRGQYF. For the CDR3, the DNA is TGTGCCACCAGTGATTTGAAGTGTCGGGGGCAGTACTTC.

The rearrangement joins TRBV3-1 (or the pseudogene TRBV3-2) to TRBJ2-3; D gene uncertain. CDR1 LGHDT and CDR2 YNNKEL come from the germline V gene (reference sequence). This CDR3 region has 15 residues. V dropped 4 bases and J dropped 3 bases, with 14 bases sitting between them. The CDR3 here is CASSPEGWLTDTQYF. The CDR3 DNA sequence: TGTGCCAGCAGCCCCGAAGGATGGTTGACAGATACGCAGTATTTT.

The chain has TRBV27 and TRBJ2-1, with 7 bases aligning to TRBD1. Losses at the gene ends were 2 bases for V and 1 base for J; bases not matched to a gene: 2. The CDR3 has 15 residues. Germline loops: CDR1 MNHEY, CDR2 SMNVEV (reference sequence). CDR3 residues: CASSLRGQSYNEQFF. The CDR3 bases are TGTGCCAGCAGTTTAAGGGGGCAGTCCTACAATGAGCAGTTCTTC.

The gene calls are TRBV11-2 and TRBJ1-3; D may be TRBD1 (6 bases). This CDR3 contains 15 residues. The germline V and J ends were trimmed by 5 bases and 8 bases, with 19 bases remaining between them. Germline-derived CDR1 and CDR2 are SGHAT and FQNNGV. The CDR3 nucleotides read TGTGCCAGCAGCGCCATACAGGGACTACTGGACACCATATATTTT. Encoded protein: CASSAIQGLLDTIYF.

The V gene is TRBV2, the J gene TRBJ1-5, with 9 bases lining up with TRBD1. V gave up 6 bases and J gave up 6 bases; unmatched junction bases: 6. CDR1 and CDR2 from the germline V gene are SNHLY and FYNNEI. The CDR3 length is 14 residues. Here the CDR3 reads CASRRDRAGQPQHF. CDR3 coding DNA: TGTGCCAGCAGGAGGGACAGGGCTGGTCAGCCCCAGCATTTT.

The V and J genes are TRBV7-2 and TRBJ1-5; TRBD1 might be the D (6 bases). This CDR3 contains 16 residues. V was pared by 3 bases and J by 5 bases, with 17 bases between. Per the germline V gene, CDR1 is SGHTA and CDR2 is FQGNSA. In nucleotides, the CDR3 is TGTGCCAGCAGCTTTATAGGGGGGTCTGGGGATCAGCCCCAGCATTTT. This codes for CASSFIGGSGDQPQHF.

This chain connects TRBV5-1 to TRBJ1-1; D unclear. The CDR3 length is 14 residues. The germline V gene encodes CDR1 SGHRS and CDR2 YFSETQ. The V gene lost 3 bases and the J gene lost 4 bases, with 13 bases spanning the gap. The CDR3 nucleotides are TGCGCCAGCAGCTCTCTGTCGACACGCACTGAAGCTTTCTTT. It specifies CASSSLSTRTEAFF.

This clone has only one observation. The CDR3 region is CASSIETANTGELFF. The CDR3 coding sequence is TGTGCCAGTAGTATCGAGACAGCGAACACCGGGGAGCTGTTTTTT. The chain couples TRBV19 to TRBJ2-2; a weak D match, TRBD1 (5 bases). V was cut by 3 bases and J by 0 bases, with 8 bases left in between. CDR1 and CDR2 (germline): LNHDA, SQIVND (reference sequence). This CDR3 comprises 15 residues.

The chain uses TRBV19 and TRBJ2-7; TRBD1 aligns across 7 bases. Germline V gene data show CDR1 as LNHDA and CDR2 as SQIVND (reference sequence). V was clipped by 5 bases and J by 7 bases; unmatched bases: 14. The length of the CDR3 is 15 residues. The CDR3 nucleotides are TGTGCCAGTAGTCCCCGCGTTCAGGGGGTGGAGGAGCAGTACTTC. Translating it yields CASSPRVQGVEEQYF.

This clone was found once. The chain joins TRBV4-2 to TRBJ2-5, with D perhaps TRBD2 (5 bases). Germline CDR1 is LGHNA and CDR2 is YNFKEQ. Trimming took off 0 bases at V and 4 bases at J, with 12 bases between the two ends. This CDR3 spans 15 amino acids. CDR3 nucleotides: TGTGCCAGCAGCCAAGATGGGCGGGTAGGAGAGACCCAGTACTTC. Protein: CASSQDGRVGETQYF.

This clone was observed once. The rearrangement uses TRBV29-1 and TRBJ2-7; tentatively, D is TRBD1 (6 bases). This CDR3 comprises 13 residues. The germline CDR1 and CDR2 sequences are SQVTM and ANQGSEA. Deletions cut 4 bases from V and 5 bases from J, with 15 bases between. Here the CDR3 reads CSVAQGNYDEQYF. CDR3 in DNA: TGCAGCGTTGCCCAGGGGAACTACGACGAGCAGTACTTC.

The CDR3: CASSGGQGDQPQHF. The CDR3 DNA reads as TGTGCCAGCAGCGGAGGACAGGGGGACCAGCCCCAGCATTTT. The rearrangement joins TRBV6-5 to TRBJ1-5; the match to TRBD1 covers 10 bases. The germline CDR1 and CDR2 sequences are MNHEY and SVGAGI. V shed 6 bases and J 7 bases; nucleotides not matched to a gene: 6. This CDR3 contains 14 residues.

This chain connects TRBV14 to TRBJ2-7, with D perhaps TRBD2 (6 bases). Trimming pared 1 base from V and 0 bases from J, leaving 10 bases between. Germline CDR1 and CDR2: SGHDN and FVKESK. The CDR3 runs to 15 residues. CDR3 protein: CASSQVMGGSYEQYF. The CDR3 region has the DNA TGTGCCAGCAGCCAAGTGATGGGGGGCTCCTACGAGCAGTACTTC.

This chain joins TRBV2 and TRBJ1-6; D possibly corresponds to TRBD1 (6 bases). Germline V gene data show CDR1 as SNHLY and CDR2 as FYNNEI. The CDR3 extends over 15 amino acids. The V end was cut by 6 bases, the J end by 7 bases, with 16 bases between. Here the CDR3 DNA reads TGTGCCAGCAGACTCAGGGACACCGAGAATTCACCCCTCCACTTT. This gives the protein CASRLRDTENSPLHF.

This clone was recorded only once. The chain couples TRBV5-1 to TRBJ1-6, with D possibly TRBD1 on 5 matching bases. Germline V CDR1 and CDR2: SGHRS, YFSETQ. Deletions cut 3 bases from V and 6 bases from J, with 16 bases between. This CDR3 region has 16 residues. The CDR3 nucleotides are TGCGCCAGCAGCTCCGGGCTCGGACACCCTAATTCACCCCTCCACTTT. This translates into CASSSGLGHPNSPLHF.

CDR3 coding DNA: TGTGCCAGCAGCCAAGTCCCACTAGCGGATAGAGAGCAGTTCTTC. It specifies CASSQVPLADREQFF. The chain has TRBV3-1 (or the pseudogene TRBV3-2) and TRBJ2-1; 8 nucleotides agree with TRBD2. CDR1 and CDR2 (germline): LGHDT, YNNKEL (reference sequence). CDR3 length equals 15 residues. Unmatched junction bases numbered 9, after V lost 1 base and J lost 10 bases.

This chain connects TRBV19 to TRBJ1-1; 7 nucleotides align to TRBD1. J gave up 1 base and V 4 bases, and 9 bases lay outside the gene matches. Germline lookup yields CDR1 LNHDA and CDR2 SQIVND (reference sequence). The CDR3 spans 16 residues. CDR3 sequence (DNA): TGTGCCAGTAGTACAGACAGGGACGAACAGAACACTGAAGCTTTCTTT. Its protein product is CASSTDRDEQNTEAFF.

The chain joins TRBV3-1 (or the pseudogene TRBV3-2) to TRBJ1-1, with unresolved D. This CDR3 region has 13 residues. Germline CDR1 is LGHDT and CDR2 is YNNKEL (reference sequence). Trimming took off 4 bases at V and 5 bases at J, with 11 bases between the two ends. The CDR3 spells CASSPRANTEAFF. For the CDR3, the DNA is TGTGCCAGCAGCCCCCGGGCCAATACTGAAGCTTTCTTT.

V and J are TRBV5-1 and TRBJ1-1; D unclear. V shed 0 bases and J shed 1 base, with 7 bases lying between them. From germline, CDR1 is SGHRS and CDR2 YFSETQ. This CDR3 comprises 14 residues. The CDR3 DNA reads TGCGCCAGCAGCTTGGAAGGCAGGAACACTGAAGCTTTCTTT. It encodes CASSLEGRNTEAFF.

As to this clone: The germline gene is not matched at one end of the junction; a read error may be the cause. V and J are TRBV15 and TRBJ1-5; no definite D call. The CDR3 covers 15 residues. Germline values: CDR1 LNHNV, CDR2 YYDKDF (reference sequence). CDR3 sequence: CATSRDFSSNQPQHF. For the CDR3, the DNA is TGTGCCACCAGCCGAGACTTCAGTAGCAATCAGCCCCAGCATTTT.